This T cell receptor beta chain emerged from a study of post-analysis software for immune sequencing data. Overall study results and limits: There were a handful of TRBV segments more frequent in patients than controls, and TRBV5-6, TRBV5-1 and TRBV20-1 were among them.

This clonotype has a handful of counts. The antigen remains unidentified. Germline CDR1 is DFQATT and CDR2 is SNEGSKA (reference sequence). V was pared by 3 bases and J by 1 base, with 0 bases of the junction left unmatched. This CDR3 region has 12 residues. TCR beta libraries were prepared from cDNA with unique molecular identifiers. MiXCR, applied by TCRdb to the PCR reads, yields one record per CDR3 protein. The sample consists of some 890,000 distinct CDR3 sequences, about 57% of them appearing once. The receptor was derived from a girl aged 10-17 years with multiple sclerosis. Sequences were obtained from blood. The chain joins TRBV20-1 to TRBJ2-7, with 7 bases fitting TRBD2. CDR3 amino acids: CSASGGSYEQYF. CDR3 nucleotides: TGCAGTGCTAGCGGGGGGTCCTACGAGCAGTACTTC.